The rows below give T cell receptor beta chains drawn from one sample of a study of blood T cells in healthy people across ages. TCRdb recomputed calls from the 5' RACE reads with MiXCR, one row per CDR3 protein. The table has around 970,000 distinct CDR3 sequences, just over 50% seen once; the top ten hold roughly 23%. Sequencing was performed on blood. These receptors came from a woman aged 55 to 70 in good health. The CDR3 runs from the conserved cysteine through the conserved F or W. D genes are given only for firm matches. Not all rows give a size; the values are once, few, many and, for expanded clones, a class.

>TRBV28|few|TRBD2|TRBJ2-3
TGTGCCAGCAGTTTATCTGAGCGGGAGGGTCCCGATACGCAGTATTTT
CASSLSEREGPDTQYF
>TRBV20-1|few|TRBD2|TRBJ2-7
TGCAGCGTACTAGCGCCAAGCTCCTACGAGCAGTACTTC
CSVLAPSSYEQYF
>TRBV20-1|few|TRBD2|TRBJ2-3
TGCAGTGCTAGAGGGTCCGGGAGGGCTACAGATACGCAGTATTTT
CSARGSGRATDTQYF
>TRBV27|.|.|TRBJ2-7
TGTGCCAGCAGTCTAACCATCGGGACATCCTCCTACGAGCAGTACTTC
CASSLTIGTSSYEQYF
>TRBV7-9|.|.|TRBJ2-1
TGTGCCAGCAGCATACAGGGCAATGAGCAGTTCTTC
CASSIQGNEQFF
>TRBV12-3/TRBV12-4|.|TRBD2|TRBJ2-1
TGTGCCAGCACTGGACTAGCGTGGAATGAGCAGTTCTTC
CASTGLAWNEQFF
>TRBV10-3|once|.|TRBJ2-7
TGTGCCATCAGTGAAGGCACCATCACCGGACACGAGCAGTACTTC
CAISEGTITGHEQYF
>TRBV11-2|.|.|TRBJ2-5
TGTGCCAGCAGCTTAGGGTTTCCAGAGACCCAGTACTTC
CASSLGFPETQYF
>TRBV4-3|.|.|TRBJ2-1
TGCGCCAGCAGCCAAGATACGGGGGCAAGGAATGAGCAGTTCTTC
CASSQDTGARNEQFF
>TRBV7-2|many|.|TRBJ2-5
TGTGCCAGCAGCTACCCTCTCGGGGCCCAAGAGACCCAGTACTTC
CASSYPLGAQETQYF
>TRBV6-5|.|.|TRBJ2-1
TGTGCCAGCAGTTTACGGGAGACCCAGTTCTTC
CASSLRETQFF
>TRBV10-3|.|TRBD1|TRBJ2-7
TGTGCCATCAGTGATCCGATGGGTGGGGACAGGGGTCACGAGCAGTACTTC
CAISDPMGGDRGHEQYF
>TRBV28|.|.|TRBJ2-4
TGTGCCAGCCGCGGTGGGGCGTCCAAAAACATTCAGTACTTC
CASRGGASKNIQYF
>TRBV15|once|TRBD1|TRBJ1-4
TGTGCCACCAGCAGAGGAACAGGGGGCTCAGCAACTAATGAAAAACTGTTTTTT
CATSRGTGGSATNEKLFF
>TRBV9|.|TRBD2|TRBJ2-1
TGTGCCAGCAGCGTAAATGGGGGGGGAAATGAGCAGTTCTTC
CASSVNGGGNEQFF
>TRBV4-1|few|.|TRBJ2-1
TGCGCCAGCAGCCAAGAAGGGAGAAGGTCCTACAATGAGCAGTTCTTC
CASSQEGRRSYNEQFF
>TRBV29-1|.|.|TRBJ2-1
TGCAGCTCCGTTCTATCAGAGCGAAGATACAATGAGCAGTTCTTC
CSSVLSERRYNEQFF
>TRBV10-3|.|.|TRBJ2-7
TGTGCCATCAGGGGGGAGAGGGCTAGTCCCTACGAGCAGTACTTC
CAIRGERASPYEQYF
>TRBV29-1|.|.|TRBJ1-2
TGCAGCGTTGAAGGAACAGGAGTTGGCTACACCTTC
CSVEGTGVGYTF
>TRBV3-1|few|TRBD2|TRBJ2-3
TGTGCCAGCGGGACTAGCGGGATCTCGGATACGCAGTATTTT
CASGTSGISDTQYF
>TRBV5-1|few|.|TRBJ2-5
TGCGCCAGCAGCACAAACGGGCCCGAGGTTATGGGGCAGTACTTC
CASSTNGPEVMGQYF
>TRBV28|.|TRBD2|TRBJ2-4
TGTGCCAGCAGTCGAAGCGGGAGTTCGAACATTCAGTACTTC
CASSRSGSSNIQYF
>TRBV27|.|TRBD1|TRBJ2-7
TGTGCCAGCAGTTTCCTGGGACAGGGAAATTTCTACGAGCAGTACTTC
CASSFLGQGNFYEQYF
>TRBV6-5|.|TRBD2|TRBJ2-3
TGTGCCAGCAGTTACGAGGTGGCTAGCGGGATTAGCACAGATACGCAGTATTTT
CASSYEVASGISTDTQYF
>TRBV10-2|.|TRBD1|TRBJ2-5
TGCGCCACCGAGGGGGCGAGCGCGGGCGAGACCCAGTACTTC
CATEGASAGETQYF
>TRBV12-3/TRBV12-4|.|TRBD2|TRBJ2-1
TGTGCCAGCAGCATAGCGGGAGGGCTCTGGCATGAGCAGTTCTTC
CASSIAGGLWHEQFF
>TRBV7-9|.|TRBD2|TRBJ2-7
TGTGCCAGCATCACTAGCGGGAGTAGCTCCTACGAGCAGTACTTC
CASITSGSSSYEQYF
>TRBV29-1|few|.|TRBJ2-3
TGCAGCGTTGAAAGGTGGGGGCAACCTGAGGATACGCAGTATTTT
CSVERWGQPEDTQYF
>TRBV7-2|.|TRBD2|TRBJ2-3
TGTGCCAGCAGCTACCTAGCGGGAGTGGCAGATACGCAGTATTTT
CASSYLAGVADTQYF
>TRBV6-5|few|.|TRBJ2-3
TGTGCCAGCAGTTACTCCCTGGGGGGAAGGGGCACAGATACGCAGTATTTT
CASSYSLGGRGTDTQYF
>TRBV12-3/TRBV12-4|.|TRBD2|TRBJ2-4
TGTGCCAGCAGTTTAGGGCTCCTAGCGGTCTCCTACGGGCAGTACTTC
CASSLGLLAVSYGQYF
>TRBV6-5|.|.|TRBJ2-7
TGTGCCAGCAGTCCGCAGGGTCCACGAAACTACGAGCAGTACTTC
CASSPQGPRNYEQYF
>TRBV5-1|few|TRBD1|TRBJ2-1
TGCGCCAGCAGCCCCGGACAGGGAACGTTCTTC
CASSPGQGTFF
>TRBV5-1|.|.|TRBJ2-5
TGCGCCAGCAGCTTGTACGACAGACAGACCCAGTACTTC
CASSLYDRQTQYF
>TRBV3-1|.|TRBD1|TRBJ2-7
TGTGCCAGCAGCCAAGCCGGACAGGGCAGGACCTACGAGCAGTACTTC
CASSQAGQGRTYEQYF
>TRBV10-3|.|.|TRBJ1-1
TGTGCCATCAGGGGGGGGAACTGGAACACTGAAGCTTTCTTT
CAIRGGNWNTEAFF
>TRBV29-1|many|TRBD2|TRBJ2-3
TGCAGCGTTGAATCCACGGGGGGAGATACGCAGTATTTT
CSVESTGGDTQYF
>TRBV6-2/TRBV6-3|.|.|TRBJ2-7
TGTGCCAGCAGTTACGCCACACGGAACTACGAGCAGTACTTC
CASSYATRNYEQYF
>TRBV5-5|.|.|TRBJ1-4
TGTGCCAGCAGCCCCAGACAGGCCGCAACTAATGAAAAACTGTTTTTT
CASSPRQAATNEKLFF
>TRBV7-9|.|TRBD2|TRBJ2-3
TGTGCCAGCGACACTAGCGCAGATACGCAGTATTTT
CASDTSADTQYF
>TRBV27|once|.|TRBJ2-2
TGTGCCAGCAGTTTCATGCCGTCAGGGGTAGCGGGTACCGGGGAGCTGTTTTTT
CASSFMPSGVAGTGELFF
>TRBV18|.|TRBD1|TRBJ2-2
TGTGCCAGCTCACCACTCTCTACGGGACAGGGGGCCGGGGAGCTGTTTTTT
CASSPLSTGQGAGELFF